Listed below are T cell receptor beta chains from one sample, sequenced in a study of cytomegalovirus exposure and HLA in healthy donors. Using immunoSEQ multiplex PCR, the repertoire was profiled, and TCRdb retains in-frame clones only, with some absent. This table holds 150,000 or so clones, roughly 79% found once. Sequenced sample: PBMCs. The receptors stem from a woman younger than 35 in good health and CMV-seropositive. The CDR3 runs from the conserved cysteine through the conserved F or W. A D gene is named only where the DNA matches it firmly. For some rows the clone size is stated as once, few or many, or as a class when expanded; others skip it.

.	.	TRBJ2-7	TRBV19	CASSMFGGGEQYF	TGTGCCAGTAGTATGTTCGGGGGTGGAGAGCAGTACTTC
.	.	TRBJ1-2	TRBV7-2	CASSLALGSGYGYTF	TGTGCCAGCAGCTTAGCGTTGGGCAGTGGCTATGGCTACACCTTC
.	TRBD2	TRBJ2-1	TRBV5-1	CASSFRGGSYNEQFF	TGCGCCAGCAGCTTCCGGGGGGGGTCCTACAATGAGCAGTTCTTC
.	TRBD2	TRBJ2-2	TRBV7-2	CASSLAPTSGGAIRELFF	TGTGCCAGCAGCTTAGCACCCACTAGCGGGGGGGCCATCCGGGAGCTGTTTTTT
few	.	TRBJ1-1	TRBV4-1	CASSQLGATEAFF	TGCGCCAGCAGCCAACTGGGGGCCACTGAAGCTTTCTTT
.	TRBD1	TRBJ1-5	TRBV19	CASSAGTGLNQPQHF	TGTGCCAGTAGCGCCGGGACAGGGTTAAATCAGCCCCAGCATTTT
.	TRBD2	TRBJ2-7	TRBV30	CACTARGGITYEQYF	TGTGCCTGCACCGCGCGGGGGGGGATAACCTACGAGCAGTACTTC
.	.	TRBJ2-3	TRBV2	CASSEFSLSTDTQYF	TGTGCCAGCAGTGAATTCTCACTTAGCACAGATACGCAGTATTTT
.	.	TRBJ2-2	TRBV6-6	CASRSGELENTGELFF	TGTGCCAGCAGGTCCGGGGAGCTGGAGAACACCGGGGAGCTGTTTTTT
few	.	TRBJ1-1	TRBV4-1	CASSQVSLNTEAFF	TGCGCCAGCAGCCAAGTCTCCTTGAACACTGAAGCTTTCTTT
.	TRBD1	TRBJ1-1	TRBV5-1	CASSLGTGITEAFF	TGCGCCAGCAGCTTGGGGACAGGGATTACTGAAGCTTTCTTT
.	.	TRBJ2-3	TRBV2	CASSPTRAGDTQYF	TGTGCCAGCAGCCCGACTAGGGCGGGGGATACGCAGTATTTT
.	.	TRBJ2-7	TRBV4-1	CASSQEFSRYEQYF	TGCGCCAGCAGCCAAGAGTTTAGCCGCTACGAGCAGTACTTC
.	TRBD1	TRBJ2-5	TRBV6-1	CASSGNRGRGETQYF	TGTGCCAGCAGTGGGAACAGGGGGCGCGGAGAGACCCAGTACTTC
.	TRBD1	TRBJ1-2	TRBV28	CASRGTGGSYGYTF	TGTGCCAGCAGGGGGACAGGGGGCAGCTATGGCTACACCTTC
.	.	TRBJ1-2	TRBV7-9	CASSSDSFPNYGYTF	TGTGCCAGCAGCTCCGACAGTTTCCCCAACTATGGCTACACCTTC
.	TRBD1	TRBJ2-4	TRBV7-9	CASSAPTGKVDIQYF	TGTGCCAGCAGCGCACCGACAGGGAAGGTGGACATTCAGTACTTC
.	.	TRBJ1-2	TRBV6-5	CASRSGGLGYGYTF	TGTGCCAGCAGGTCGGGGGGTCTGGGCTATGGCTACACCTTC
once	TRBD1	TRBJ2-5	TRBV7-6	CASSFAQGVQETQYF	TGTGCCAGCAGCTTCGCACAGGGGGTTCAAGAGACCCAGTACTTC
.	.	TRBJ1-1	TRBV6-4	CASRREGIMNTEAFF	TGTGCCAGCAGGAGGGAGGGGATCATGAACACTGAAGCTTTCTTT
.	TRBD1	TRBJ2-5	TRBV28	CASSPRTGSVQETQYF	TGTGCCAGCAGTCCCCGGACAGGGTCGGTCCAAGAGACCCAGTACTTC
few	.	TRBJ1-1	TRBV7-9	CASRPKQGKDTEAFF	TGTGCCAGCAGACCCAAACAGGGAAAGGACACTGAAGCTTTCTTT
.	TRBD1	TRBJ2-7	TRBV5-1	CASSLRQGNTYEQYF	TGCGCCAGCAGCTTACGACAGGGAAACACCTACGAGCAGTACTTC
few	.	TRBJ2-2	TRBV10-1	CASSESSTGELFF	TGCGCCAGCAGTGAGTCGTCGACCGGGGAGCTGTTTTTT
.	.	TRBJ2-2	TRBV5-1	CASSLFGGSSHTGELFF	TGCGCCAGCAGCCTCTTTGGGGGGTCCTCCCACACCGGGGAGCTGTTTTTT
.	TRBD1	TRBJ1-5	TRBV7-8	CASSLGGGQGANQPQHF	TGTGCCAGCAGCTTAGGGGGGGGACAGGGAGCGAATCAGCCCCAGCATTTT
once	.	TRBJ2-7	TRBV6-5	CASSYSHSYEQYF	TGTGCCAGCAGTTACTCGCACAGCTACGAGCAGTACTTC
.	.	TRBJ2-3	TRBV5-6	CASSWGLTDTQYF	TGTGCCAGCAGCTGGGGGCTCACAGATACGCAGTATTTT
.	.	TRBJ1-2	TRBV6-1	CASSEAIWDYSGYTF	TGTGCCAGCAGTGAAGCGATATGGGACTACAGTGGCTACACCTTC
few	.	TRBJ1-2	TRBV29-1	CSVEDPGKGYTF	TGCAGCGTTGAAGACCCCGGGAAGGGCTACACCTTC
.	.	TRBJ2-5	TRBV7-8	CASSVKETQYF	TGTGCCAGCAGCGTAAAAGAGACCCAGTACTTC
.	.	TRBJ2-5	TRBV7-2	CASSLGGGGVGTQYF	TGTGCCAGCAGCTTAGGAGGGGGAGGGGTTGGGACCCAGTACTTC
.	.	TRBJ1-6	TRBV7-9	CASSPYGVSDSPLHF	TGTGCCAGCAGCCCCTACGGGGTCTCCGATTCACCCCTCCACTTT
.	.	TRBJ1-6	TRBV5-1	CASSRWDTTGTLHF	TGCGCCAGCAGCCGTTGGGACACCACCGGCACCCTCCACTTT
.	.	TRBJ1-2	TRBV2	CASSLIQTVNYGYTF	TGTGCCAGCAGTCTTATCCAGACAGTTAACTATGGCTACACCTTC
.	.	TRBJ2-7	TRBV4-3	CASSQELDSSYEQYF	TGCGCCAGCAGCCAAGAGTTAGACAGTTCCTACGAGCAGTACTTC
.	.	TRBJ2-7	TRBV28	CASSPPRDPGEQYF	TGTGCCAGCAGCCCCCCTCGCGACCCGGGCGAGCAGTACTTC
once	TRBD1	TRBJ1-6	TRBV2	CASSYVTGRYNSPLHF	TGTGCCAGCAGTTACGTGACAGGGCGGTATAATTCACCCCTCCACTTT
.	.	TRBJ2-7	TRBV11-2	CASSLEGRTYEQYF	TGTGCCAGCAGCTTAGAGGGGCGGACCTACGAGCAGTACTTC
.	.	TRBJ1-1	TRBV6-6	CASFGDTGMGKTEAFF	TGTGCCAGCTTCGGGGATACGGGGATGGGGAAGACTGAAGCTTTCTTT
.	TRBD1	TRBJ1-6	TRBV7-2	CASSLGQGRSPLHF	TGTGCCAGCAGCTTAGGACAGGGACGATCACCCCTCCACTTT
.	TRBD2	TRBJ2-1	TRBV28	CASSSLAGTSGLHNEQFF	TGTGCCAGCAGTTCCCTCGCCGGGACTAGCGGGTTACACAATGAGCAGTTCTTC
.	TRBD1	TRBJ2-1	TRBV6-1	CASSAQPGQPYNEQFF	TGCGCCAGCAGTGCCCAACCGGGACAGCCTTACAATGAGCAGTTCTTC
.	TRBD1	TRBJ2-1	TRBV19	CASTRGGTGYNEQFF	TGTGCCAGTACCCGTGGCGGGACAGGGTACAATGAGCAGTTCTTC
.	.	TRBJ2-2	TRBV7-6	CASSLNMVVSGELFF	TGTGCCAGCAGCTTAAATATGGTAGTTTCCGGGGAGCTGTTTTTT
.	.	TRBJ1-5	TRBV15	CATSHRQGNQPQHF	TGTGCCACCAGCCACCGGCAGGGGAATCAGCCCCAGCATTTT
.	TRBD1	TRBJ2-1	TRBV6-6	CASSYPQGANYNEQFF	TGTGCCAGCAGTTATCCCCAGGGGGCGAACTACAATGAGCAGTTCTTC
.	.	TRBJ1-5	TRBV19	CASSILAMSNQPQHF	TGTGCCAGTAGTATACTCGCGATGAGTAATCAGCCCCAGCATTTT
.	.	TRBJ1-1	TRBV6-5	CASSYSATGYTAEAFF	TGTGCCAGCAGTTACTCGGCTACAGGGTACACGGCTGAAGCTTTCTTT
few	.	TRBJ1-2	TRBV7-9	CASSSIGVEPWGYTF	TGTGCCAGCAGCTCAATCGGGGTGGAACCATGGGGCTACACCTTC
.	.	TRBJ2-7	TRBV6-1	CASSTDGGLTIEQYF	TGTGCCAGCAGTACCGACGGGGGGCTTACGATCGAGCAGTACTTC